What follows are 8 T cell receptor beta chains derived from one specimen sequenced in a study of blood T cell repertoires in COVID-19. The protocol was immunoSEQ multiplex PCR, while the TCRdb copy is restricted to in-frame clones and leaves out a portion. The sample carries about 80,000 clones, over 80% recorded once. Sequenced: peripheral blood. These receptors came from a human donor in a cohort sampled during active COVID-19.

Only a few counts were recorded for this clone. The V gene is TRBV6-6, the J gene TRBJ1-3; D gene unclear. V shed 2 bases and J shed 0 bases, with 8 bases lying between them. The CDR3 spans 15 residues. Germline V gene data show CDR1 as MNHNY and CDR2 as SVGAGI (reference sequence). CDR3 region: CASSYPVPSGNTIYF. CDR3 bases: TGTGCCAGCAGTTACCCCGTCCCCTCTGGAAACACCATATATTTT.

V gene TRBV28 combines with J gene TRBJ2-5; tentatively, D is TRBD1 (6 bases). CDR1 MDHEN and CDR2 SYDVKM come from the germline V gene. V dropped 6 bases and J dropped 4 bases, with 18 bases sitting between them. CDR3 length: 15 amino acids. The CDR3 loop reads CASSAPGQGRETQYF. The CDR3, as DNA: TGTGCCAGCAGCGCACCGGGACAAGGAAGAGAGACCCAGTACTTC.

The J gene is TRBJ1-4, the V gene TRBV9; D unresolved. Between the trimmed V and J ends, which lost 2 bases and 0 bases, there was a span of 5 bases. This CDR3 has 14 amino acids. Germline CDR1 is SGDLS and CDR2 is YYNGEE. CDR3 region: CASSVSATNEKLFF. The DNA for the CDR3 is TGTGCCAGCAGCGTGAGTGCAACTAATGAAAAACTGTTTTTT.

This clone was detected only once. The V call is TRBV7-9, the J call TRBJ1-1; 7 bases align to TRBD1. CDR1 SEHNR and CDR2 FQNEAQ come from the germline V gene (reference sequence). The V and J ends lost 5 bases and 4 bases, in that order; junction bases with no gene match: 4. The CDR3 contains 13 residues. CDR3 amino acids: CASSAGTATEAFF. Written as DNA, the CDR3 is TGTGCCAGCAGCGCCGGGACAGCCACTGAAGCTTTCTTT.

The chain recombines TRBV6-5 with TRBJ2-1, with D tentatively TRBD1 (7 bases). The CDR3 length is 13 residues. Germline values: CDR1 MNHEY, CDR2 SVGAGI. Trimming removed 4 bases from V and 14 bases from J, with 18 bases in between. The chain's CDR3 is CASSSETGRKKFF. The CDR3 nucleotides are TGTGCCAGCAGTTCCGAGACAGGGAGGAAAAAGTTCTTC.

The chain joins TRBV29-1 to TRBJ2-2; D might be TRBD2 (5 bases). Trimming pared 7 bases from V and 0 bases from J, leaving 9 bases between. Per the germline V gene, CDR1 is SQVTM and CDR2 is ANQGSEA. CDR3 length equals 13 residues. The CDR3 DNA is TGCAGCGGAAGAGGGTCGAACACCGGGGAGCTGTTTTTT. Translated: CSGRGSNTGELFF.

This clone showed up just a few times. This rearrangement joins TRBV6-5 to TRBJ1-2, with a weak D call TRBD1 (5 bases). V dropped 7 bases and J dropped 8 bases, with 20 bases sitting between them. The CDR3 extends over 14 amino acids. The germline CDR1 and CDR2 sequences are MNHEY and SVGAGI. The CDR3 region has the DNA TGTGCCAGCACCTTACCCGGGGGGAAAGGCGGCTACACCTTC. Its protein product is CASTLPGGKGGYTF.

CDR3 in DNA: TGTGCCAGCATCCCGTATGGGGCCAACGTCCTGACTTTC. Translation gives CASIPYGANVLTF. The J gene is TRBJ2-6, the V gene TRBV7-6; D is uncertain. The CDR3 has 13 amino acids. V dropped 7 bases and J dropped 3 bases, with 7 bases sitting between them. Germline V lookup: CDR1 SGHVS, CDR2 FNYEAQ.